These 31 T cell receptor beta chains share one sample of origin, sequenced in a study of Ad26.COV2.S vaccination and SARS-CoV-2 variants. Treatment meaning: around 19 received Ad26.COV2.S at low or high dose, single or two shots; 5 received placebo; per-sample allocation not given. On day 63 after the first injection, vaccine and placebo recipients gave samples. This table comes from immunoSEQ multiplex PCR, and its TCRdb copy is limited to in-frame clones, with some not included. The data contain over 250,000 clones, about 90% of them singletons. Sequenced here: peripheral blood, sampled in a trial of Ad26.COV2.S vaccine versus placebo. The receptors stem from a person aged 18-65 years who received the Ad26.COV2.S COVID-19 vaccine or a placebo.

The chain uses TRBV30 and TRBJ1-2; no clear D gene. Germline V CDR1 and CDR2: GTSNPN, SVGIG (reference sequence). The V gene lost 5 bases and the J gene lost 0 bases, with 4 bases spanning the gap. The CDR3 consists of 11 residues. CDR3 DNA: TGTGCCTGGGACGCTAACTATGGCTACACCTTC. It is translated as CAWDANYGYTF.

V gene TRBV10-3 combines with J gene TRBJ2-5, with 11 bases that match TRBD2. V trimming: 6 bases; J trimming: 3 bases; junction bases outside the gene matches: 6. The CDR3 is made up of 15 amino acids. Germline V lookup: CDR1 ENHRY, CDR2 SYGVKD. This CDR3 is CAISPGTSGEETQYF. In DNA form, the CDR3 reads TGTGCCATCAGCCCCGGGACTAGCGGAGAAGAGACCCAGTACTTC.

Written as DNA, the CDR3 is TGTGCCAGCAGTTCTTCCCCGGGGGGCGACCTGAACACTGAAGCTTTCTTT. This codes for CASSSSPGGDLNTEAFF. The genes are TRBV28 and TRBJ1-1; possibly TRBD1 for D (6 bases). The germline CDR1 and CDR2 sequences are MDHEN and SYDVKM. Trimming took 4 bases from V and 0 from J, leaving 18 bases between them. The CDR3 has 17 amino acids.

This rearrangement joins TRBV7-9 to TRBJ2-2; TRBD1 aligns across 9 bases. Germline trimming cut 7 bases from V and 1 base from J; bases unmatched to any gene: 7. Germline V gene data show CDR1 as SEHNR and CDR2 as FQNEAQ (reference sequence). This CDR3 is 16 amino acids long. The CDR3 is CASNSPGQGNTGELFF. The DNA for the CDR3 is TGTGCCAGCAACTCACCGGGACAGGGGAACACCGGGGAGCTGTTTTTT.

A few counts support this clone. V and J are TRBV4-2 and TRBJ2-7, with D maybe TRBD2 (6 bases). The CDR3 has 18 residues. V was trimmed by 3 bases and J by 3 bases, leaving 24 bases between them. CDR1 is LGHNA, CDR2 YNFKEQ, per germline. The CDR3 here is CASSQSAGGEVASYEQYF. In nucleotides, the CDR3 is TGTGCCAGCAGCCAGTCAGCGGGTGGGGAGGTTGCAAGCTACGAGCAGTACTTC.

The genes are TRBV14 and TRBJ2-5, with D possibly being TRBD1 (5 bases). The CDR3 contains 14 residues. CDR1 and CDR2 (germline): SGHDN, FVKESK. Trimming pared 3 bases from V and 4 bases from J, leaving 12 bases between. CDR3 coding DNA: TGTGCCAGCAGCCATAGCAGGGTGTTAGAGACCCAGTACTTC. Translated: CASSHSRVLETQYF.

V usage is TRBV7-2 and J usage is TRBJ2-5; a possible D gene is TRBD2 (5 bases). The CDR3 loop spans 14 amino acids. The V gene's germline CDR1 is SGHTA and CDR2 FQGNSA. V was clipped by 4 bases and J by 5 bases, with 14 bases between them. The CDR3 region is CASSYQSSGETQYF. The CDR3, as DNA: TGTGCCAGCAGCTACCAGAGCTCGGGGGAGACCCAGTACTTC. Full variable domain (remainder filled in from reference TRBV7-2 and TRBJ2-5): GAGVSQSPSNKVTEKGKDVELRCDPISGHTALYWYRQSLGQGLEFLIYFQGNSAPDKSGLPSDRFSAERTGGSVSTLTIQRTQQEDSAVYLCASSYQSSGETQYFGPGTRLLVL.

This clone was observed a few times. The rearrangement uses TRBV14 and TRBJ1-5; a possible D gene is TRBD1 (6 bases). In germline, CDR1 is SGHDN, CDR2 FVKESK. The CDR3 extends over 17 amino acids. Deletions cut 0 bases from V and 1 base from J, with 13 bases between. The CDR3 spells CASSQDEGGGSNQPQHF. CDR3 DNA sequence: TGTGCCAGCAGCCAAGATGAGGGAGGGGGAAGCAATCAGCCCCAGCATTTT. Using reference TRBV14 and TRBJ1-5 for the parts outside the CDR3, the full variable domain is EAGVTQFPSHSVIEKGQTVTLRCDPISGHDNLYWYRRVMGKEIKFLLHFVKESKQDESGMPNNRFLAERTGGTYSTLKVQPAELEDSGVYFCASSQDEGGGSNQPQHFGDGTRLSIL.

The V and J genes are TRBV21-1 and TRBJ1-5; the D call of TRBD1 is as the table states it, not checked on the DNA. TRBV21-1 is a documented pseudogene. The CDR3 has 15 amino acids. The CDR3 DNA follows: TGTGCCAGCCCGACCGCAGACAGCCGCAATCAGCCCCAGCATTTT. Its translation: CASPTADSRNQPQHF.

The chain carries TRBV5-5 and TRBJ2-7, with D maybe TRBD1 (6 bases). The germline V and J ends were trimmed by 4 bases and 1 base, with 12 bases remaining between them. CDR3 length: 14 residues. Per the germline V gene, CDR1 is SGHKS and CDR2 is YYEKEE (reference sequence). CDR3 nucleotide sequence: TGTGCCAGCAGCCCACAGGGTAGGTCCTACGAGCAGTACTTC. This translates into CASSPQGRSYEQYF.

This sequence joins TRBV7-9 and TRBJ2-7; 9 nucleotides line up with TRBD2. The CDR3 covers 18 residues. In germline, CDR1 is SEHNR, CDR2 FQNEAQ (reference sequence). Losses at the gene ends were 5 bases for V and 1 base for J; bases not matched to a gene: 15. For the CDR3, the DNA is TGTGCCAGCAGCCCCAAGGGGGGTAGCGGGGGACCGTCCTACGAGCAGTACTTC. Its protein product is CASSPKGGSGGPSYEQYF. Together with reference TRBV7-9 and TRBJ2-7, the CDR3 gives the full variable domain: DTGVSQNPRHKITKRGQNVTFRCDPISEHNRLYWYRQTLGQGPEFLTYFQNEAQLEKSRLLSDRFSAERPKGSFSTLEIQRTEQGDSAMYLCASSPKGGSGGPSYEQYFGPGTRLTVT.

This sequence joins TRBV19 and TRBJ1-3, with D hard to call. The CDR3 consists of 16 residues. Trimming left V 0 bases short and J 0 bases short, with 9 bases between. The germline V gene has CDR1 LNHDA and CDR2 SQIVND (reference sequence). The CDR3 region is CASSIDADHSGNTIYF. CDR3 bases: TGTGCCAGTAGTATAGATGCAGACCACTCTGGAAACACCATATATTTT.

DNA for the CDR3: TGCAGCGGATACCGGACTGGCGAGCAGTACTTC. This encodes CSGYRTGEQYF. V and J are TRBV29-1 and TRBJ2-7, with D possibly being TRBD2 (5 bases). Germline values: CDR1 SQVTM, CDR2 ANQGSEA. V was trimmed by 7 bases and J by 6 bases, leaving 13 bases between them. CDR3 size: 11 residues.

The chain uses TRBV10-3 and TRBJ2-7; TRBD2 might be the D (6 bases). V lost 8 bases and J lost 0, with 11 bases in between. Germline CDR1 is ENHRY and CDR2 is SYGVKD. The CDR3 extends over 13 amino acids. In DNA, the CDR3 is TGTGCCATCCTCCGCGGGAACTCCTACGAGCAGTACTTC. Protein sequence: CAILRGNSYEQYF.

The J gene is TRBJ1-2, the V gene TRBV9; D remains unclear. The CDR3 has 16 residues. Germline V lookup: CDR1 SGDLS, CDR2 YYNGEE. Trimming stripped 0 bases from V and 4 bases from J, with 16 bases between. The CDR3 DNA sequence: TGTGCCAGCAGCGTAGGAAGAGGCAGGACGGGCTATGGCTACACCTTC. Encoded protein: CASSVGRGRTGYGYTF. Full variable domain (missing parts from reference TRBV9 and TRBJ1-2): DSGVTQTPKHLITATGQRVTLRCSPRSGDLSVYWYQQSLDQGLQFLIQYYNGEERAKGNILERFSAQQFPDLHSELNLSSLELGDSALYFCASSVGRGRTGYGYTFGSGTRLTVV.

This chain joins TRBV14 and TRBJ1-4; D call uncertain. CDR1 and CDR2 from the germline V gene are SGHDN and FVKESK. Trimming pared 1 base from V and 4 bases from J, leaving 10 bases between. This CDR3 has 15 amino acids. DNA of the CDR3: TGTGCCAGCAGCCAAGGTGGACGCGGTAATGAAAAACTGTTTTTT. Protein sequence: CASSQGGRGNEKLFF.

The sample holds one count of this clone. The gene calls are TRBV28 and TRBJ1-6, with 12 bases fitting TRBD1. This CDR3 has 17 amino acids. V was clipped by 6 bases and J by 7 bases; unmatched bases: 10. Germline V lookup: CDR1 MDHEN, CDR2 SYDVKM. The CDR3 region has the DNA TGTGCCAGCAGCTCTACTCGGGACAGGGGGCGGAATTCACCCCTCCACTTT. Its translation: CASSSTRDRGRNSPLHF.

The CDR3 region has the DNA TGTGCCAGCACTCGAGCGGGAGCGGGCACAGATACGCAGTATTTT. Translated: CASTRAGAGTDTQYF. The V gene is TRBV6-5, the J gene TRBJ2-3, with 8 bases aligning to TRBD2. There are 15 residues in the CDR3. Per germline, CDR1 MNHEY and CDR2 SVGAGI. Germline trimming cut 7 bases from V and 1 base from J; bases unmatched to any gene: 7.

The V call is TRBV7-8, the J call TRBJ1-1, with D uncertain. Germline values: CDR1 SGHVS, CDR2 FQNEAQ. The CDR3 sequence is 12 residues long. The germline V and J ends were trimmed by 3 bases and 5 bases, with 7 bases remaining between them. For the CDR3, the DNA is TGTGCCAGCAGCTTCCTAACGACTGAAGCTTTCTTT. It codes for CASSFLTTEAFF.

The V gene is TRBV6-5, the J gene TRBJ1-1, with no clear D. V was shortened by 0 bases and J by 1 base, with 12 bases between the two germline ends. The CDR3 contains 16 residues. Germline V gene data show CDR1 as MNHEY and CDR2 as SVGAGI. The CDR3 DNA sequence: TGTGCCAGCAGTTACTCTTTTTTCCGCACGAACACTGAAGCTTTCTTT. Amino acid sequence: CASSYSFFRTNTEAFF.

This chain connects TRBV6-5 to TRBJ1-1; possible D gene TRBD1, 6 bases. The CDR3 is made up of 14 amino acids. Germline V gene sequence: CDR1 MNHEY, CDR2 SVGAGI. Between the trimmed V and J ends, which lost 7 bases and 4 bases, there was a span of 16 bases. In DNA, the CDR3 is TGTGCCAGCAACCGCGGACAGAAGGGCACTGAAGCTTTCTTT. Translation gives CASNRGQKGTEAFF.

In DNA form, the CDR3 reads TGTGCCAGCAGCGCGACAGTGAACACTGAAGCTTTCTTT. Protein product: CASSATVNTEAFF. The rearrangement uses TRBV9 and TRBJ1-1; D possibly corresponds to TRBD1 (5 bases). CDR1 is SGDLS, CDR2 YYNGEE, per germline. The V and J ends lost 3 bases and 0 bases respectively, with 6 bases between them. This CDR3 has 13 amino acids. The full variable domain, its missing parts supplied by reference TRBV9 and TRBJ1-1, is DSGVTQTPKHLITATGQRVTLRCSPRSGDLSVYWYQQSLDQGLQFLIQYYNGEERAKGNILERFSAQQFPDLHSELNLSSLELGDSALYFCASSATVNTEAFFGQGTRLTVV.

The genes are TRBV2 and TRBJ2-3; 8 bases agree with TRBD2. Per germline, CDR1 SNHLY and CDR2 FYNNEI. The CDR3 consists of 15 residues. V shed 3 bases and J 2 bases; nucleotides not matched to a gene: 4. The CDR3 nucleotides read TGTGCCAGCAGTGAGGGACTAGGATTCACAGATACGCAGTATTTT. Amino acid sequence: CASSEGLGFTDTQYF.

The J gene is TRBJ2-1, the V gene TRBV5-1; 8 bases are a match to TRBD2. V gave up 0 bases and J gave up 8 bases; unmatched junction bases: 4. Germline V gene sequence: CDR1 SGHRS, CDR2 YFSETQ. The CDR3 consists of 14 residues. CDR3 residues: CASSLDSGNDEQFF. CDR3 in DNA: TGCGCCAGCAGCTTGGATAGCGGGAATGATGAGCAGTTCTTC.

V gene TRBV21-1 combines with J gene TRBJ2-1; the table's D gene call, TRBD2, was not cross checked with the DNA. TRBV21-1 corresponds to a pseudogene. The length of the CDR3 is 17 residues. The CDR3 region has the DNA TGTGCCAGCAGCAAAGGGCCCCTAGCGGACTCCTACAATGAGCAGTTCTTC. Protein product: CASSKGPLADSYNEQFF.

The chain recombines TRBV6-5 with TRBJ1-2; D not resolved. The CDR3 runs 13 residues. V lost 4 bases and J 1 base, leaving 7 bases between the germline ends. Germline V lookup: CDR1 MNHEY, CDR2 SVGAGI. The CDR3 DNA sequence: TGTGCCAGCAGTTTTCACTTTAACTATGGCTACACCTTC. It encodes CASSFHFNYGYTF.

The V and J genes are TRBV21-1 and TRBJ1-4; TRBD1 is the table's D call, not checked against the DNA. TRBV21-1 is flagged as a pseudogene. The CDR3 length is 17 residues. CDR3 sequence reads: CASSKEDRGRTNEKLFF. The CDR3 DNA reads as TGTGCCAGCAGCAAAGAGGACAGGGGGCGAACTAATGAAAAACTGTTTTTT.

Turning to this clone: Other DNA sequences within the sample encode an identical CDR3. V usage is TRBV7-9 and J usage is TRBJ2-2, with 10 bases matching TRBD2. The V gene end was trimmed by 5 bases and the J gene end by 0 bases; junction bases not matched to a gene: 3. The germline CDR1 and CDR2 sequences are SEHNR and FQNEAQ (reference sequence). CDR3 length equals 16 residues. DNA of the CDR3: TGTGCCAGCAGCAGCGGGGGGGCGGCGAACACCGGGGAGCTGTTTTTT. Translating gives CASSSGGAANTGELFF.

This chain connects TRBV7-9 to TRBJ2-1; 12 bases match TRBD2. The CDR3 consists of 15 residues. J was trimmed by 8 bases and V by 1 base; bases with no gene match: 3. Per the germline V gene, CDR1 is SEHNR and CDR2 is FQNEAQ (reference sequence). The CDR3 DNA sequence: TGTGCCAGCAGCTTAGGACTAGCGGGGGTCGATGAGCAGTTCTTC. As protein: CASSLGLAGVDEQFF.

V is TRBV3-1 (or the pseudogene TRBV3-2) and J is TRBJ2-5, with D perhaps TRBD1 (7 bases). V lost 3 bases and J lost 1, with 27 bases in between. Germline CDR1 reads LGHDT; CDR2 reads YNNKEL (reference sequence). CDR3 length: 20 residues. The chain's CDR3 is CASSHVIIRGANFVQETQYF. Written as DNA, the CDR3 is TGTGCCAGCAGCCACGTGATCATCAGGGGGGCGAATTTTGTCCAAGAGACCCAGTACTTC.

This rearrangement joins TRBV2 to TRBJ2-3; D uncertain. The CDR3 runs to 14 residues. V lost 6 bases to trimming and J lost 0 bases, with 10 bases between them. Germline lookup yields CDR1 SNHLY and CDR2 FYNNEI. The CDR3 coding sequence is TGTGCCAGCAGGGGCGGAACGAGCACAGATACGCAGTATTTT. Translating it yields CASRGGTSTDTQYF.